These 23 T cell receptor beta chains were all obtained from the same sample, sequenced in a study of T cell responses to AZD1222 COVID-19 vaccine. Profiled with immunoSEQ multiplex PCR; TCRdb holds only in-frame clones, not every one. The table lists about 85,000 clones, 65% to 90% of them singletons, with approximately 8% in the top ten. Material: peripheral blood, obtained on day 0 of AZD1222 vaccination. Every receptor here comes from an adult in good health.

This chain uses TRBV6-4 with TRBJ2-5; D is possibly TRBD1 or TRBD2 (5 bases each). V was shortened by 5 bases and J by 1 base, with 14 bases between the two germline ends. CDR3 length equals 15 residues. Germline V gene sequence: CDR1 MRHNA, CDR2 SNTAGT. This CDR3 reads CASSPTGTSQETQYF. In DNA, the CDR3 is TGTGCCAGCAGTCCAACCGGGACGAGCCAAGAGACCCAGTACTTC.

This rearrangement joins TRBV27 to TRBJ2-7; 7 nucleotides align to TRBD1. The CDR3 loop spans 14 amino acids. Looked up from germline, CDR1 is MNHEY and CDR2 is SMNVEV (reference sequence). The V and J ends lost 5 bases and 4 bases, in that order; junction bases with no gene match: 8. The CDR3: CASSAHRGRYEQYF. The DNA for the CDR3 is TGTGCCAGCAGTGCCCACAGGGGTCGATACGAGCAGTACTTC.

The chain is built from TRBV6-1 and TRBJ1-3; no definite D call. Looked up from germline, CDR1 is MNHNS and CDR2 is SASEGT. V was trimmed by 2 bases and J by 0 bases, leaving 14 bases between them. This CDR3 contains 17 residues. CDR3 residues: CASSEKPGPSSGNTIYF. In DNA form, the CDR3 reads TGTGCCAGCAGTGAAAAGCCTGGACCCAGCTCTGGAAACACCATATATTTT.

CDR3 nucleotides: TGTGCCAGCCGAAGTAGGGGACAGGGACTTTACGAGCAGTACTTC. Translating it yields CASRSRGQGLYEQYF. The rearrangement links TRBV2 to TRBJ2-7; 9 bases line up with TRBD1. CDR1 is SNHLY, CDR2 FYNNEI, per germline. This CDR3 is built from 15 residues. The J segment lost 4 bases and the V segment lost 8 bases, leaving 12 bases of the junction unmatched. Variable domain in full (rest from reference TRBV2 and TRBJ2-7): EPEVTQTPSHQVTQMGQEVILRCVPISNHLYFYWYRQILGQKVEFLVSFYNNEISEKSEIFDDQFSVERPDGSNFTLKIRSTKLEDSAMYFCASRSRGQGLYEQYFGPGTRLTVT.

The CDR3 DNA sequence: TGTGCCACCAGCAGAGAAGGGACTGGAAACACCATATATTTT. Protein: CATSREGTGNTIYF. The chain uses TRBV15 and TRBJ1-3, with unresolved D. V lost 0 bases and J lost 2, with 5 bases in between. Germline-derived CDR1 and CDR2 are LNHNV and YYDKDF (reference sequence). The CDR3 extends over 14 amino acids. The full variable domain, in which reference TRBV15 and TRBJ1-3 provide the parts outside the CDR3, is DAMVIQNPRYQVTQFGKPVTLSCSQTLNHNVMYWYQQKSSQAPKLLFHYYDKDFNNEADTPDNFQSRRPNTSFCFLDIRSPGLGDTAMYLCATSREGTGNTIYFGEGSWLTVV.

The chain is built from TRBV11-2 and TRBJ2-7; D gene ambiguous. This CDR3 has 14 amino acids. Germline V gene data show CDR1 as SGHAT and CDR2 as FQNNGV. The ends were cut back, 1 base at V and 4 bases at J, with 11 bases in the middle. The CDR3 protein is CASSLVTQKYEQYF. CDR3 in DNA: TGTGCCAGCAGCTTAGTCACCCAGAAGTACGAGCAGTACTTC.

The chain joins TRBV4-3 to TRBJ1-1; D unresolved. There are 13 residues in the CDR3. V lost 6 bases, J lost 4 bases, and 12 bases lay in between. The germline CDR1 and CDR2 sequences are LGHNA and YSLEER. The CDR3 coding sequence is TGCGCCAGCAGACCGACCTTGGGCACTGAAGCTTTCTTT. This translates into CASRPTLGTEAFF.

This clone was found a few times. The CDR3, as DNA: TGTGCCAGCAGCCAAGCGATCAATCAGCCCCAGCATTTT. It is translated as CASSQAINQPQHF. This chain links TRBV4-2 with TRBJ1-5; D is unclear. Trimming pared 1 base from V and 3 bases from J, leaving 4 bases between. Germline CDR1 is LGHNA and CDR2 is YNFKEQ. The CDR3 is 13 residues long.

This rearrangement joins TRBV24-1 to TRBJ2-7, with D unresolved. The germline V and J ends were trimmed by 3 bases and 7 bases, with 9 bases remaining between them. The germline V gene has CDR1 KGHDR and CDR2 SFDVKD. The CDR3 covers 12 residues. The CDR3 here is CATSDPASEQYF. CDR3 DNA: TGTGCCACCAGTGATCCAGCGAGTGAGCAGTACTTC.

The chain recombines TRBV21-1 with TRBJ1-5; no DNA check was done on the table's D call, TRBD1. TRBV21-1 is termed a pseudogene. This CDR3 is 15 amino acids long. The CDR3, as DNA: TGTGCCAGCCACAAACAGGGTGATAGCAATCAGCCCCAGCATTTT. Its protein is CASHKQGDSNQPQHF.

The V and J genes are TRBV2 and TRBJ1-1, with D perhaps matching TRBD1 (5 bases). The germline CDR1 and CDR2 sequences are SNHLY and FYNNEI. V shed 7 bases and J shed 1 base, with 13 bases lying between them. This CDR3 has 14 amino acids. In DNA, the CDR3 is TGTGCCAGCAAGGAAGGGGTTTGGAACACTGAAGCTTTCTTT. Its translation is CASKEGVWNTEAFF. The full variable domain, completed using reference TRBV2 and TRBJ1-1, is EPEVTQTPSHQVTQMGQEVILRCVPISNHLYFYWYRQILGQKVEFLVSFYNNEISEKSEIFDDQFSVERPDGSNFTLKIRSTKLEDSAMYFCASKEGVWNTEAFFGQGTRLTVV.

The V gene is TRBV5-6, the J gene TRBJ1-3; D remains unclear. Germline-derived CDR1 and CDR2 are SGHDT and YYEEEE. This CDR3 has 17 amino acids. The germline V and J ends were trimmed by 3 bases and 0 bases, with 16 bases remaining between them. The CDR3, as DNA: TGTGCCAGCAGCTCCTCCCTGGAGAGGTACTCTGGAAACACCATATATTTT. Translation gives CASSSSLERYSGNTIYF.

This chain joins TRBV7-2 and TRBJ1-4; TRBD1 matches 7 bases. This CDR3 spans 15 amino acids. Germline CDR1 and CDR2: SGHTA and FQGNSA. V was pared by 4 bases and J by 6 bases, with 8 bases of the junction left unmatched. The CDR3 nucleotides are TGTGCCAGCAGCTCCGTGACAGGGCAGGATGAAAAACTGTTTTTT. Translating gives CASSSVTGQDEKLFF.

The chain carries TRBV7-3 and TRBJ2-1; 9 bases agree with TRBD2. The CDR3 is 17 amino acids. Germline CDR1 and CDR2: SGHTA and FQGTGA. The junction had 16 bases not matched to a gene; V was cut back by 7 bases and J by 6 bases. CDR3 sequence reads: CASTYSTAGGRSNEQFF. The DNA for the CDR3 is TGTGCCAGCACCTATAGCACGGCGGGAGGGAGAAGCAATGAGCAGTTCTTC. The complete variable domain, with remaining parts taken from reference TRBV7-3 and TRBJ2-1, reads GAGVSQTPSNKVTEKGKYVELRCDPISGHTALYWYRQSLGQGPEFLIYFQGTGAADDSGLPNDRFFAVRPEGSVSTLKIQRTERGDSAVYLCASTYSTAGGRSNEQFFGPGTRLTVL.

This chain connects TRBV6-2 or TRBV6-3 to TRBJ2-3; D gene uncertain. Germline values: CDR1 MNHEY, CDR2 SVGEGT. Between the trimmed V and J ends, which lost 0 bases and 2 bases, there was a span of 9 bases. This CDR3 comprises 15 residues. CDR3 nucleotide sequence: TGTGCCAGCAGTTACTCGTTTGGATCCACAGATACGCAGTATTTT. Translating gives CASSYSFGSTDTQYF.

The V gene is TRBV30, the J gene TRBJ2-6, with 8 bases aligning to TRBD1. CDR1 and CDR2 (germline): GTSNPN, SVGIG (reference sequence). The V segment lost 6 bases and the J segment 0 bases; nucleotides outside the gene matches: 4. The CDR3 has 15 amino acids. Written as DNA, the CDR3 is TGTGCCTGTCGGGACAGGACCTCTGGGGCCAACGTCCTGACTTTC. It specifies CACRDRTSGANVLTF.

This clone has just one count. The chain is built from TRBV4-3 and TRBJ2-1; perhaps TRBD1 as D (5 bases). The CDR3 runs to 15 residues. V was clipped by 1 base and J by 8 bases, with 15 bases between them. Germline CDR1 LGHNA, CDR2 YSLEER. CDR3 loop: CASSQGGYFGYEQFF. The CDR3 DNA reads TGCGCCAGCAGCCAAGGGGGCTATTTTGGTTATGAGCAGTTCTTC.

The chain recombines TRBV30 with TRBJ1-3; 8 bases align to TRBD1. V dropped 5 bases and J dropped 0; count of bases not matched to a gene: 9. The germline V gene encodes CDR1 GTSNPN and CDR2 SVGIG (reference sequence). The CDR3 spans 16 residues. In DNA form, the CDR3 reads TGTGCCTGGGGAAAATTCAGGGGGCTCTCTGGAAACACCATATATTTT. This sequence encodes CAWGKFRGLSGNTIYF.

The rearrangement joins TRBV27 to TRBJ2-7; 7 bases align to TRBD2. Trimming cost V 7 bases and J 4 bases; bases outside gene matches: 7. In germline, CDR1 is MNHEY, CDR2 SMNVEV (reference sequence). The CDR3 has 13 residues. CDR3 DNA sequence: TGTGCCAGCATGGGGCGGGAGTCGTACGAGCAGTACTTC. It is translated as CASMGRESYEQYF.

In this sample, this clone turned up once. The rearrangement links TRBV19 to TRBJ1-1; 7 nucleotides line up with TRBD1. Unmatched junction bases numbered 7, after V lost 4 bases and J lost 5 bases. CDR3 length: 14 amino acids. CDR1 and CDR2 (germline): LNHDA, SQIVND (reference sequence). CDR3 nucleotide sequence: TGTGCCAGTAGTACCGACAGGGTATGGACTGAAGCTTTCTTT. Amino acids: CASSTDRVWTEAFF. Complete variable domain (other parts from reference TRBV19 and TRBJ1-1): DGGITQSPKYLFRKEGQNVTLSCEQNLNHDAMYWYRQDPGQGLRLIYYSQIVNDFQKGDIAEGYSVSREKKESFPLTVTSAQKNPTAFYLCASSTDRVWTEAFFGQGTRLTVV.

The CDR3 DNA is TGTGCCAGTAGTCCAAAGCCGAACACCATATATTTT. Its protein is CASSPKPNTIYF. The chain is built from TRBV19 and TRBJ1-3; D is undetermined. The length of the CDR3 is 12 residues. CDR1 and CDR2 from the germline V gene are LNHDA and SQIVND (reference sequence). V was cut by 5 bases and J by 7 bases, with 9 bases left in between.

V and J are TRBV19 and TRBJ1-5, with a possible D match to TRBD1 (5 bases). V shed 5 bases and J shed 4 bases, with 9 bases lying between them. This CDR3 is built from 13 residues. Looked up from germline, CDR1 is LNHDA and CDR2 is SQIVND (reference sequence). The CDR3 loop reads CASSADRNQPQHF. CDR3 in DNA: TGTGCCAGTAGTGCAGACAGAAATCAGCCCCAGCATTTT.

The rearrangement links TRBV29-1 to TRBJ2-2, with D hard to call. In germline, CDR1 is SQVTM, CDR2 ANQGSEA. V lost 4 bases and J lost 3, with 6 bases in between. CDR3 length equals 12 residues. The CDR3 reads CSVGHDTGELFF. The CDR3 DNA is TGCAGCGTTGGACACGACACCGGGGAGCTGTTTTTT.